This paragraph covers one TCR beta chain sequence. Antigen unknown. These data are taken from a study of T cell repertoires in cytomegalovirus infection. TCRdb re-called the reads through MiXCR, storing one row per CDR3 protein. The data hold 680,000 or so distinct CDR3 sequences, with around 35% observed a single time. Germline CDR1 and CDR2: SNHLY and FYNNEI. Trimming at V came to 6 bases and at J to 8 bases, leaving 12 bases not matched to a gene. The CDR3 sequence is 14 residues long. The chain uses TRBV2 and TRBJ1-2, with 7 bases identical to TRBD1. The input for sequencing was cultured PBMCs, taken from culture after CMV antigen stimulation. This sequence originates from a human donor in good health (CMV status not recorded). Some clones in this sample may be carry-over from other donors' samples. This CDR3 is CASSLIDREVGYTF. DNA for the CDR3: TGTGCCAGCAGCCTGATAGACAGGGAGGTAGGCTACACCTTC.